This T cell receptor beta chain originates from a study of T-cell memory formation after mild COVID-19. It was 5'RACE with constant-segment primers that produced the TCR alpha and TCR beta cDNA libraries, which carried sample barcodes and UMIs. TCRdb re-derived calls from the 5' RACE reads in MiXCR, one entry per CDR3 protein. Of over 450,000 distinct CDR3 sequences in the sample, roughly 21% were seen once. For this clonotype: Its antigen is unidentified.

V was pared by 8 bases and J by 2 bases, with 15 bases between. CDR1 and CDR2 (germline): LNHNV, YYDKDF (reference sequence). CDR3 length: 14 residues. Study outcomes and limitations: SARS-CoV-2 specificity was not confirmed for second-wave clones peaking on day 37. The pre-infection memory compartment contained some responding clones, suggesting cross-reactive memory joined. Day 15 to 85 contracting clones showed balanced CD4/CD8; day 15 to 37 expanders favored CD4+.

The rearrangement uses TRBV15 and TRBJ2-5; D ambiguous. The sample consisted of PBMCs or a T cell subset sorted from them (not recorded which). The TCR was taken from an adult woman who had mild COVID-19 (a few samples of this study predate the infection). Cell type and time point are not known. CDR3 sequence reads: CATRSFGTQETQYF. The CDR3 DNA reads TGTGCCACCCGGTCTTTCGGCACGCAAGAGACCCAGTACTTC.